The sequence of this TCR beta chain was determined in a study of CD8 T cells in ankylosing spondylitis. Study-level findings and limits: In synovial fluid and blood from reactive arthritis, some motif variants were previously reported.

Germline V gives CDR1 MNHNY, CDR2 SVGAGI (reference sequence). This CDR3 is 13 amino acids long. Trimming took 2 bases from V and 5 from J, leaving 9 bases between them. In making TCR beta libraries, quantitative 5'-RACE with molecular barcodes was used. TCRdb recomputed calls from the 5' RACE reads with MiXCR, one row per CDR3 protein. The table has 200,000 or so distinct CDR3 sequences, 20% to 30% seen once. A note on this clonotype: Its antigen is not known.

The rearrangement links TRBV6-6 to TRBJ2-5; D call uncertain. The receptor comes from a male donor with ankylosing spondylitis or in good health (not recorded which). The sequenced material came from blood, either unsorted or a sorted T cell fraction (not recorded which). CDR3 protein: CASSYPGLETQYF. In nucleotides, the CDR3 is TGTGCCAGCAGTTACCCGGGCCTTGAGACCCAGTACTTC.